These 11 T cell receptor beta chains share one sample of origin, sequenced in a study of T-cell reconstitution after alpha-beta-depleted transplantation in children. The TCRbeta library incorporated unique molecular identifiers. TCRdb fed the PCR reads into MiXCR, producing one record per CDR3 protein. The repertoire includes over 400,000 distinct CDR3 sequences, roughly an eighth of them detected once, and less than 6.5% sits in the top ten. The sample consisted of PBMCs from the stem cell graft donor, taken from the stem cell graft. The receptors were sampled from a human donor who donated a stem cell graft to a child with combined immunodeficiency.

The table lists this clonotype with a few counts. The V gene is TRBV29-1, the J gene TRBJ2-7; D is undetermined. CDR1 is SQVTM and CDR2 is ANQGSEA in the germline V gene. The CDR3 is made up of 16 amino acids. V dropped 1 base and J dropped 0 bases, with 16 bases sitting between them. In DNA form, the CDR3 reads TGCAGCGTTGAAGGGGTTAGTCCTCGAGGCTCCTACGAGCAGTACTTC. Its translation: CSVEGVSPRGSYEQYF.

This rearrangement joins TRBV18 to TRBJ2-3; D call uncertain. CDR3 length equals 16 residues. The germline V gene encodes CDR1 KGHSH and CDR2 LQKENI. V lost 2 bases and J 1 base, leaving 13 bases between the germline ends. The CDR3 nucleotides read TGTGCCAGCTCACCATCCCTGGCAGCAGGCACAGATACGCAGTATTTT. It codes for CASSPSLAAGTDTQYF.

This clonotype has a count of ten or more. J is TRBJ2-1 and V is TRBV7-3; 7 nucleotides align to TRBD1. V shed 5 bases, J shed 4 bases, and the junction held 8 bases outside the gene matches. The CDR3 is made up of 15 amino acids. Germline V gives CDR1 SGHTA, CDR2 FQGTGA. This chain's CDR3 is CASSPSTGVYNEQFF. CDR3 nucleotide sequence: TGTGCCAGCAGCCCATCCACAGGGGTATACAATGAGCAGTTCTTC.

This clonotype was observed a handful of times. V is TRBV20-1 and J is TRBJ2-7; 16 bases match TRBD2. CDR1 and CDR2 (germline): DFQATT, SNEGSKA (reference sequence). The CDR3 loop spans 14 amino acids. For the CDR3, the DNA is TGCAGCGGGACTAGCGGGAGGGTGTCCTACGAGCAGTACTTC. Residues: CSGTSGRVSYEQYF.

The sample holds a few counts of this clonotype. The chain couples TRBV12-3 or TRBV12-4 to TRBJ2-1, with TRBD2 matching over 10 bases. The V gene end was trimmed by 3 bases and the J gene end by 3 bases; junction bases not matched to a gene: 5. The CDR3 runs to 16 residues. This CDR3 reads CASSLNSGGRYNEQFF. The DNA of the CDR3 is TGTGCCAGCAGTTTGAATAGCGGGGGGCGCTACAATGAGCAGTTCTTC.

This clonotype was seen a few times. The DNA of the CDR3 is TGTGCCAGCAGGACAAGGGCTGAAAACTCCTACGAGCAGTACTTC. It specifies CASRTRAENSYEQYF. The V gene is TRBV12-3 or TRBV12-4, the J gene TRBJ2-7, with D unclear. V lost 6 bases, J lost 0 bases, and 15 bases lay in between. The CDR3 length is 15 residues.

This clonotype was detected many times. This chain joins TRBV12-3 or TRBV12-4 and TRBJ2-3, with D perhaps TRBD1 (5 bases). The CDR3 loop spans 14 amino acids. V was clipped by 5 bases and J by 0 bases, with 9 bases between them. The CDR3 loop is CASSPDRSTDTQYF. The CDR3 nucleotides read TGTGCCAGCAGTCCCGACAGAAGCACAGATACGCAGTATTTT.

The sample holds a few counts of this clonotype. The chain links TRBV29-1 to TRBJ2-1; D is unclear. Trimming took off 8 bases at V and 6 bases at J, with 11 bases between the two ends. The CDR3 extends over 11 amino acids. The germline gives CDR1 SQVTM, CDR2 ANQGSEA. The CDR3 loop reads CSIRVSNEQFF. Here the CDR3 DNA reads TGCAGCATACGGGTTTCCAATGAGCAGTTCTTC.

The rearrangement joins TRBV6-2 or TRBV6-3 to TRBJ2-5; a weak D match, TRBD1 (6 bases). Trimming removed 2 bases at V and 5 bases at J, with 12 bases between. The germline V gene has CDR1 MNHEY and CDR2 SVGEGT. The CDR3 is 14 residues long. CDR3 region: CASSYRAGEETQYF. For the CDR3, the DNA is TGTGCCAGCAGTTACAGGGCAGGGGAGGAGACCCAGTACTTC.

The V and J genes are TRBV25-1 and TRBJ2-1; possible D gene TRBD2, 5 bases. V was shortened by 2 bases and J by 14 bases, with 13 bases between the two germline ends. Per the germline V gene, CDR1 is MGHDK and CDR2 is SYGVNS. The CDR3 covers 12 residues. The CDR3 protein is CASSEGTPGKFF. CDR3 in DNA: TGTGCCAGCAGTGAAGGAACACCCGGGAAGTTCTTC. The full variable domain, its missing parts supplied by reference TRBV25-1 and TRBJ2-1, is EADIYQTPRYLVIGTGKKITLECSQTMGHDKMYWYQQDPGMELHLIHYSYGVNSTEKGDLSSESTVSRIRTEHFPLTLESARPSHTSQYLCASSEGTPGKFFGPGTRLTVL.

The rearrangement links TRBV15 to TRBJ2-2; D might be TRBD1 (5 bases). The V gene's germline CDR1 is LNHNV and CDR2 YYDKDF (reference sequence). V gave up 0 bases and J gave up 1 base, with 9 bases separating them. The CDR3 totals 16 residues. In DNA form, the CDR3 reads TGTGCCACCAGCAGAGATTTAGGACAGAACACCGGGGAGCTGTTTTTT. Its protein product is CATSRDLGQNTGELFF.